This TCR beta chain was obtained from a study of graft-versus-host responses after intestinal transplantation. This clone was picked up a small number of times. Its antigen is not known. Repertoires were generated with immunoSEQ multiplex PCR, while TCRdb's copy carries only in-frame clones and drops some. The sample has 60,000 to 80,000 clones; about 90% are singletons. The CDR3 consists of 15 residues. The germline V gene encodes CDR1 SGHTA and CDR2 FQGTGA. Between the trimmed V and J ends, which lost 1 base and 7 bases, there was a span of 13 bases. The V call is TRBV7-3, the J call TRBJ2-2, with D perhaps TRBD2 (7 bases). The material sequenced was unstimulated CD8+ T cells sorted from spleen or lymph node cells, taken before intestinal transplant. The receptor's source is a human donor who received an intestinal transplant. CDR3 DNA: TGTGCCAGCAGCTTAATGGGGGGGCCGGTCGGGGAGCTGTTTTTT. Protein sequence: CASSLMGGPVGELFF.